The clone carrying this T cell receptor beta chain was recorded many times. Its specificity is unknown. Unique molecular identifiers tagged the TCRbeta library. One entry per CDR3 protein, called by TCRdb with MiXCR from the PCR reads. The sample yields roughly 76,000 distinct CDR3 sequences, about a tenth seen once. There are 11 residues in the CDR3. The germline V gene encodes CDR1 SEHNR and CDR2 FQNEAQ (reference sequence). Deletions cut 5 bases from V and 8 bases from J, with 9 bases between. These data originate in a study of T-cell reconstitution after alpha-beta-depleted transplantation in children. Study-wide results and limits: Reportedly, roughly two months post-transplant, alpha-beta T cells arose from several hundred expanded graft clones. The high TCRbeta diversity at day 60 in some patients came from surviving recipient T cells and thymic progenitors. T cells produced anew were the main source of T-cell counts and diversity one year after transplant.

The origin of this receptor is a boy younger than 18 with acute myeloid leukemia, due to receive a stem cell transplant. This chain links TRBV7-9 with TRBJ1-1; D call uncertain. This specimen consisted of PBMCs, obtained before TCRalphabeta/CD19-depleted stem cell transplant. CDR3 protein: CASSLSPEAFF. CDR3 bases: TGTGCCAGCAGCCTCTCTCCCGAAGCTTTCTTT. Full variable domain (outside the CDR3, taken from reference TRBV7-9 and TRBJ1-1): DTGVSQNPRHKITKRGQNVTFRCDPISEHNRLYWYRQTLGQGPEFLTYFQNEAQLEKSRLLSDRFSAERPKGSFSTLEIQRTEQGDSAMYLCASSLSPEAFFGQGTRLTVV.